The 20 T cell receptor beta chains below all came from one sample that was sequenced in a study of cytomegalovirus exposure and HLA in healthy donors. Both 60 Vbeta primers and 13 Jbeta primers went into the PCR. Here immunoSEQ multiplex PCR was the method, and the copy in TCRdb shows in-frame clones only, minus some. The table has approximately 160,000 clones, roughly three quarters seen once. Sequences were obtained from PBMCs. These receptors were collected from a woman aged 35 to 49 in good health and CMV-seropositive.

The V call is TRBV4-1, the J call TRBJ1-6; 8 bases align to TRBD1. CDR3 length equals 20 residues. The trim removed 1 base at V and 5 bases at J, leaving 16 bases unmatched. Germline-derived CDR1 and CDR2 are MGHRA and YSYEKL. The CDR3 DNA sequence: TGCGCCAGCAGCCAAGCAGTACCAGGGGGCTTACCTAAAAATAATTCACCCCTCCACTTT. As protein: CASSQAVPGGLPKNNSPLHF.

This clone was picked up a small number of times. The CDR3 sequence: CASSRTGGSYNEQFF. The CDR3 DNA reads TGTGCCAGTAGTCGGACTGGGGGGTCCTACAATGAGCAGTTCTTC. This sequence joins TRBV19 and TRBJ2-1; maybe TRBD2 (6 bases). The CDR3 contains 15 residues. V was clipped by 5 bases and J by 1 base, with 12 bases between them. Germline loops: CDR1 LNHDA, CDR2 SQIVND (reference sequence).

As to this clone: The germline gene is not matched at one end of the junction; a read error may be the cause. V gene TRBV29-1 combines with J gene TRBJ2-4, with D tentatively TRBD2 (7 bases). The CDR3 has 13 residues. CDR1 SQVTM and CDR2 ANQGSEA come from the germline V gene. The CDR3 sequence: CSAAPGGRNSQYF. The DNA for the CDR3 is TGCAGCGCTGCGCCGGGGGGCAGGAACAGTCAGTACTTC.

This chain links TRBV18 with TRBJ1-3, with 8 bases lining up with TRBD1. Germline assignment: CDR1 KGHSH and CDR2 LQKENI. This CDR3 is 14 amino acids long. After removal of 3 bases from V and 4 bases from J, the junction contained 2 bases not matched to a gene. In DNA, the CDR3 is TGTGCCAGCTCACCGGACAGGGCAGGAAACACCATATATTTT. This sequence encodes CASSPDRAGNTIYF.

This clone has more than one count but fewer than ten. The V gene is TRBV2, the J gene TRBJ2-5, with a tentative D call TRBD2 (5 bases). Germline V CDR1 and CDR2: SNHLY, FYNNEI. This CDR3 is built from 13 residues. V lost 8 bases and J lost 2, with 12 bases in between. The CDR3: CASVRELQETQYF. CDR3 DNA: TGTGCCAGCGTGAGGGAGCTACAAGAGACCCAGTACTTC.

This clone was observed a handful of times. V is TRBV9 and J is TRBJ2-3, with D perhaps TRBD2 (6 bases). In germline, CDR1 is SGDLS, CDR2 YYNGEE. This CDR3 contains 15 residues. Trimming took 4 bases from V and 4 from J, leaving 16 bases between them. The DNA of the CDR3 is TGTGCCAGCAGCTCGACAGCGGGTAACGCAGATACGCAGTATTTT. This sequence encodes CASSSTAGNADTQYF.

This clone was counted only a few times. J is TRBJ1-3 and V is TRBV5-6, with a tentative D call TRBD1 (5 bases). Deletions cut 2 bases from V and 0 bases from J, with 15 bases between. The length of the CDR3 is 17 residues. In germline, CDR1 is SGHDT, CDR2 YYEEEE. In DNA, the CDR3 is TGTGCCAGCAGCTTTGGCGTAAGGGGAAGCTCTGGAAACACCATATATTTT. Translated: CASSFGVRGSSGNTIYF.

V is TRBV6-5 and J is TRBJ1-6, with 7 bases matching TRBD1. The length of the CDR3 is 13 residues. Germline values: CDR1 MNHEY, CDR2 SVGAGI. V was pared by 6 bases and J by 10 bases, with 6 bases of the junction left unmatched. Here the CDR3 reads CASRGQNWSPLHF. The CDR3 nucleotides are TGTGCCAGCAGGGGACAGAACTGGTCACCCCTCCACTTT.

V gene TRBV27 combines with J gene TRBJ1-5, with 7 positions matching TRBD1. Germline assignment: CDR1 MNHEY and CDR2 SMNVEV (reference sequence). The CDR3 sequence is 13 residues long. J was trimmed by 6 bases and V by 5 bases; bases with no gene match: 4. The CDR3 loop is CASSDRVGQPQHF. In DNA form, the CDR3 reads TGTGCCAGCAGTGACAGGGTCGGTCAGCCCCAGCATTTT.

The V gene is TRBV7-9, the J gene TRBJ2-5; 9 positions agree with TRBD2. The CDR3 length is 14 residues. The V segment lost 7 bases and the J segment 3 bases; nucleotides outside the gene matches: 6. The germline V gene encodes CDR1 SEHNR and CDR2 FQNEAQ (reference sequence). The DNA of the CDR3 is TGTGCCAGCAAGGCTAGCGGGGCTAAAGAGACCCAGTACTTC. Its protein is CASKASGAKETQYF.

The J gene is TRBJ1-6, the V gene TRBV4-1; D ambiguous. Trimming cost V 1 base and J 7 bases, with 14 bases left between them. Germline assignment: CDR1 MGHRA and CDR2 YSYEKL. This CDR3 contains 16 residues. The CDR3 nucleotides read TGCGCCAGCAGCCAAGGTGAAAGACTGAAGAATTCACCCCTCCACTTT. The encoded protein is CASSQGERLKNSPLHF.

This chain's CDR3 is CASSSSGTTYNEQFF. CDR3 DNA sequence: TGTGCCAGCAGCTCGAGCGGGACCACCTACAATGAGCAGTTCTTC. The J gene is TRBJ2-1, the V gene TRBV7-3; 7 nucleotides align to TRBD2. This CDR3 has 15 amino acids. Germline assignment: CDR1 SGHTA and CDR2 FQGTGA. Trimming removed 4 bases from V and 2 bases from J; junction bases left unmatched: 5.

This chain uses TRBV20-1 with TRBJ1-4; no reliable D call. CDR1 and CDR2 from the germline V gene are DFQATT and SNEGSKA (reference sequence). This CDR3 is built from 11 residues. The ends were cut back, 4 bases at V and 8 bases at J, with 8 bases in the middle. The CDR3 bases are TGCAGTGCTATAGTTCTCGAAAAACTGTTTTTT. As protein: CSAIVLEKLFF.

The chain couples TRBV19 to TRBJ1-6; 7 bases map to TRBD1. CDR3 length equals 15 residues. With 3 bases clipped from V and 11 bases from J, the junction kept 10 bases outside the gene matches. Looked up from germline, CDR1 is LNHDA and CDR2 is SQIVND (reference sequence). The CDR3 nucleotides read TGTGCCAGTAGTATTGAGTACAGGGGAATGACACCCCTCCACTTT. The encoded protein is CASSIEYRGMTPLHF. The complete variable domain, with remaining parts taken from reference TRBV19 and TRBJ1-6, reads DGGITQSPKYLFRKEGQNVTLSCEQNLNHDAMYWYRQDPGQGLRLIYYSQIVNDFQKGDIAEGYSVSREKKESFPLTVTSAQKNPTAFYLCASSIEYRGMTPLHFGNGTRLTVT.

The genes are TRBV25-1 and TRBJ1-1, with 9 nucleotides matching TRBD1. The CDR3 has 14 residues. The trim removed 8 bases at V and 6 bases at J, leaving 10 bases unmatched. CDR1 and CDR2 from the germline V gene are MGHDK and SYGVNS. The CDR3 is CASGPGTGYAEAFF. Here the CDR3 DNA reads TGTGCCAGCGGCCCCGGGACAGGGTACGCTGAAGCTTTCTTT.

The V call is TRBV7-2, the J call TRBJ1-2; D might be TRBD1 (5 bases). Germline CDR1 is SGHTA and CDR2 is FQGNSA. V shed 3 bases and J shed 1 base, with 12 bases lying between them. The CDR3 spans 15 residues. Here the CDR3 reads CASSLSGKVNYGYTF. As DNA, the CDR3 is TGTGCCAGCAGCTTGTCAGGGAAGGTTAACTATGGCTACACCTTC.

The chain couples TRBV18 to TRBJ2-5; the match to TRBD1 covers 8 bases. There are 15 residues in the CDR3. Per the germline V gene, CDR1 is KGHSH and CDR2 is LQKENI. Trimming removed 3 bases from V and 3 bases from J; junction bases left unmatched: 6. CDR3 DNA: TGTGCCAGCTCACCCTCGCCAGGGGGCAAAGAGACCCAGTACTTC. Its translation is CASSPSPGGKETQYF.

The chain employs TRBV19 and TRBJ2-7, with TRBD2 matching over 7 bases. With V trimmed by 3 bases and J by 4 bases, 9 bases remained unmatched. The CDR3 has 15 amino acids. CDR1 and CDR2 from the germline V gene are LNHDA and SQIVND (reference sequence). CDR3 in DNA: TGTGCCAGTAGTATTCGGGCGGGGGACCTATACGAGCAGTACTTC. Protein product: CASSIRAGDLYEQYF.

DNA for the CDR3: TGCGCCAGCTCCGACCGGGGGGGCCACAATGAGCAGTTCTTC. This codes for CASSDRGGHNEQFF. This chain links TRBV5-1 with TRBJ2-1, with 8 bases identical to TRBD2. Unmatched junction bases numbered 8, after V lost 7 bases and J lost 5 bases. The germline CDR1 and CDR2 sequences are SGHRS and YFSETQ. CDR3 length: 14 amino acids.

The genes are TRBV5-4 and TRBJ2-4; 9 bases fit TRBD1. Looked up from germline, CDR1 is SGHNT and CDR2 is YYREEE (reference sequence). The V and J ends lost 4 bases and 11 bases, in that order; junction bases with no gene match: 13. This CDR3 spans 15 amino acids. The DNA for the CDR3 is TGTGCCAGCAGCCGGGGACAGGGCAGCGCGATTGTTCAGTACTTC. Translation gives CASSRGQGSAIVQYF.